A selection of T cell receptor beta chains follows, all from one sample in a study of blood T cell repertoires in COVID-19. TCRdb's copy holds only in-frame clones and misses some; the assay was immunoSEQ multiplex PCR. The data contain approximately 75,000 clones, around 83% of them singletons. The sequencing input was peripheral blood. These TCRs come from a man in his thirties or forties with COVID-19, enrolled during active disease. The CDR3 runs from the conserved cysteine through the conserved F or W. A D gene is named only where the DNA matches it firmly. Expanded clones get a size class; other rows say once, few or many, or leave the size out.

cdr3_aa: CASSRREAEAFF
cdr3_nt: TGTGCCAGCAGCCGACGTGAGGCTGAAGCTTTCTTT
d_call: .
v_call: TRBV2
j_call: TRBJ1-1
cdr3_length: 12
clone_size: .

cdr3_aa: CASSKTSGRHTGANVLTF
cdr3_nt: TGTGCCAGCAGCAAGACTAGCGGGAGGCATACTGGGGCCAACGTCCTGACTTTC
d_call: TRBD2
v_call: TRBV7-9
j_call: TRBJ2-6
cdr3_length: 18
clone_size: .

cdr3_aa: CASTAAGGHEQYF
cdr3_nt: TGCGCCAGCACGGCGGCAGGGGGCCACGAGCAGTACTTC
d_call: TRBD1
v_call: TRBV10-1
j_call: TRBJ2-7
cdr3_length: 13
clone_size: few

cdr3_aa: CASSLLQGSETQYF
cdr3_nt: TGTGCCAGCAGCTTGCTACAGGGCTCAGAGACCCAGTACTTC
d_call: .
v_call: TRBV5-5
j_call: TRBJ2-5
cdr3_length: 14
clone_size: .

cdr3_aa: CASSLDSLDQPQHF
cdr3_nt: TGCGCCAGCAGTCTTGACAGCTTGGATCAGCCCCAGCATTTT
d_call: .
v_call: TRBV10-2
j_call: TRBJ1-5
cdr3_length: 14
clone_size: .

cdr3_aa: CASSQEGTAARSYEQYF
cdr3_nt: TGCGCCAGCAGCCAAGAAGGCACAGCAGCCCGATCCTACGAGCAGTACTTC
d_call: .
v_call: TRBV4-1
j_call: TRBJ2-7
cdr3_length: 17
clone_size: .

cdr3_aa: CASSRERDFSGYEQYF
cdr3_nt: TGTGCCAGCAGTCGGGAGAGGGATTTTTCGGGCTACGAGCAGTACTTC
d_call: .
v_call: TRBV2
j_call: TRBJ2-7
cdr3_length: 16
clone_size: .

cdr3_aa: CASSDGVLGYTF
cdr3_nt: TGTGCCAGCAGTGACGGAGTCCTAGGCTACACCTTC
d_call: .
v_call: TRBV2
j_call: TRBJ1-2
cdr3_length: 12
clone_size: once

cdr3_aa: CASSPGLRGEAFF
cdr3_nt: TGTGCCAGCTCACCCGGACTCAGAGGTGAAGCTTTCTTT
d_call: .
v_call: TRBV18
j_call: TRBJ1-1
cdr3_length: 13
clone_size: .

cdr3_aa: CASSPTGKAFLGELFF
cdr3_nt: TGTGCCAGCAGTCCCACAGGGAAAGCCTTTCTCGGGGAGCTGTTTTTT
d_call: .
v_call: TRBV27
j_call: TRBJ2-2
cdr3_length: 16
clone_size: .

cdr3_aa: CASSRQYSYNEQFF
cdr3_nt: TGTGCCAGCAGTAGACAGTACTCCTACAATGAGCAGTTCTTC
d_call: .
v_call: TRBV9
j_call: TRBJ2-1
cdr3_length: 14
clone_size: medium-sized

cdr3_aa: CASSLSGVGTEAFF
cdr3_nt: TGCGCCAGCAGCTTGTCAGGGGTTGGTACTGAAGCTTTCTTT
d_call: .
v_call: TRBV5-1
j_call: TRBJ1-1
cdr3_length: 14
clone_size: .

cdr3_aa: CASSSGQGAFGYTF
cdr3_nt: TGTGCCAGCAGCTCGGGACAGGGGGCGTTTGGCTACACCTTC
d_call: TRBD1
v_call: TRBV7-9
j_call: TRBJ1-2
cdr3_length: 14
clone_size: .

cdr3_aa: CASSYNSGRSYEQYF
cdr3_nt: TGCGCCAGCAGTTATAATAGCGGGAGGTCCTACGAGCAGTACTTC
d_call: TRBD2
v_call: TRBV5-1
j_call: TRBJ2-7
cdr3_length: 15
clone_size: .

cdr3_aa: CSASSPLAGSLLAKNIQYF
cdr3_nt: TGCAGTGCTAGTAGCCCCCTAGCGGGGTCTTTACTAGCCAAAAACATTCAGTACTTC
d_call: TRBD2
v_call: TRBV20-1
j_call: TRBJ2-4
cdr3_length: 19
clone_size: .

cdr3_aa: CASWGLAGVGELFF
cdr3_nt: TGTGCCAGCTGGGGACTAGCGGGAGTCGGGGAGCTGTTTTTT
d_call: TRBD2
v_call: TRBV2
j_call: TRBJ2-2
cdr3_length: 14
clone_size: .

cdr3_aa: CASSLSPVNQPQHF
cdr3_nt: TGTGCCAGCAGTTTATCGCCAGTGAATCAGCCCCAGCATTTT
d_call: .
v_call: TRBV27
j_call: TRBJ1-5
cdr3_length: 14
clone_size: .